This TCR beta chain appears in the sequencing data of a study of shared clonotypes between healthy human individuals (dated by TCRdb to the early 2020s). Context from the whole study: The cohort included a few men and two women between 18 and 49 years of age. For each donor, three plates each were used for CD4 naive and CD4 memory, two plates were used for CD8 naive, and one plate was used for CD8 memory. Blood TCR repertoires of roughly 5 healthy adults were deeply sequenced to estimate repertoire size and the extent of clonotype sharing between individuals. To increase sequencing depth and limit assay-specific biases, different laboratories used diverse techniques to prepare libraries and sequence TCR repertoires. Between about 0.94 and 10 billion PBMCs per donor were obtained by leukapheresis.

The CDR3 has 15 amino acids, counting the end cysteine and phenylalanine. Just the 45-base CDR3 DNA is kept, in frame starting at base 1. The germline V gene encodes CDR1 GTSNPN and CDR2 SVGIG (reference sequence). V and J are truncated by 2 bases and 0 bases respectively, leaving an intervening sequence of 11 bases. Donors were healthy HIV-negative adults with no recently reported acute infections or vaccinations. Only Caucasian adults living in Nashville, Tennessee, USA were represented among the donors. CD4+ T cells were enriched by magnetic negative selection, after which naive cells were positively selected on CD45RA and the negative fraction was taken as the memory subset. Blood was obtained by leukapheresis, after which PBMCs were separated by Ficoll-Histopaque density gradient centrifugation and cryopreserved in liquid nitrogen vapor phase. Analytical flow cytometry was used to check the purity and quantity of each magnetically sorted T cell population. Genomic DNA was isolated from each sorted fraction and quantified by UV absorbance on a Nanodrop 2000c.

TCR CDR3 regions were amplified from genomic DNA by multiplex PCR using the deep immunoSEQ assay. Extracted genomic DNA from each cell subset was spread evenly across all wells of several immunoSEQ 96-well plates, with each plate serving as a replicate. Each replicate PCR for sorted subsets received roughly 0.2 ug genomic DNA, equal to about 29,000 T cell genomes. The purified libraries were quantified using a Qubit 3.0 fluorometer, sized with a Bioanalyzer 2100, and then quantified again using the KAPA Library Quantification kit. Each immunoSEQ 96-well plate was sequenced on its own single-read 150-cycle Illumina NextSeq 550 flow cell. On the authors' methods: The immunoSEQ output contained only junctional sequences without quality scores, so filtering could not match that applied to full-length reads. To assign V/J genes and CDR3, sequences were annotated using PyIR, a Python wrapper for IgBLAST v1.9, with IMGT germline references. Any read was removed if the V/J assignment was weak (E-value above 1e-6), the CDR3 was missing, or the read contained stop codons, out-of-frame junctions, or ambiguous translated residues. V3J clonotypes were defined as sequences sharing an identical inferred V gene, J gene, and CDR3 amino acid sequence. To compute the percentage overlap between repertoires, the number of shared unique clonotypes was divided by the size of the smaller repertoire. Richness of each repertoire was evaluated using RTK rarefaction, the Chao1 estimator, and Recon v2.1 estimates of unobserved clonotypes. Generation probabilities were computed with OLGA for all TCRbeta clonotypes obtained by the gDNA method from several donors. This immuneACCESS table, as held by TCRdb, lists in-frame sequences with V and J called but not all clones. Of the missing ones, under half trace to an unresolved V gene in checked studies; the others have no known cause. V, J and clone size derive from that table, while D and trimming were established from the DNA sequence. The sample table holds over a million clones, of which more than 75% were seen once. About 0.52% of the sample is held by the ten biggest clonotypes.

About this clone: Its antigen target is currently unknown. No much larger clone is present one base from it, and per-base qualities are unavailable.

Paper-wide results and their limitations: Rarefaction of sorted-subset datasets indicated incomplete sequencing despite the large sequencing depth. Naive subsets generally had larger estimated clonotype richness than memory subsets. Across several donors, about 5.2% of naive CD4, 3% to 3.5% of naive CD8, about 2% of memory CD4, and 0.3% to 0.45% of memory CD8 clonotypes were shared. Compared with non-shared clonotypes, the clonotypes found in all four sorted-subset donors had higher generation probabilities. Pairwise subsampling indicated that sequencing depth was expected to affect the degree of clonotype sharing among donors. The genetic and exposure-history diversity represented was limited by the small number of donors. Only blood was sampled, and tissue TCR repertoires likely differ from those in blood.

The sample consisted of memory CD4+ T cells from PBMCs. What this sample's cell subset or site label stands for: CD45RA-negative fraction. The source is a man aged 18 to 29 in good health. Some clones in this sample may be carry-over from other donors' samples. Rearrangement joined TRBV30 to TRBJ2-1; too little of a D gene remains to name it. The DNA sequence reads TGTGCCTGGAGTCAAGGTCTAACCTCCTACAATGAGCAGTTCTTC. It translates as CAWSQGLTSYNEQFF. With all but the CDR3 taken from the reference TRBV30 and TRBJ2-1 genes, the full variable domain is: SQTIHQWPATLVQPVGSPLSLECTVEGTSNPNLYWYRQAAGRGLQLLFYSVGIGQISSEVPQNLSASRPQDRQFILSSKKLLLSDSGFYLCAWSQGLTSYNEQFFGPGTRLTVL.